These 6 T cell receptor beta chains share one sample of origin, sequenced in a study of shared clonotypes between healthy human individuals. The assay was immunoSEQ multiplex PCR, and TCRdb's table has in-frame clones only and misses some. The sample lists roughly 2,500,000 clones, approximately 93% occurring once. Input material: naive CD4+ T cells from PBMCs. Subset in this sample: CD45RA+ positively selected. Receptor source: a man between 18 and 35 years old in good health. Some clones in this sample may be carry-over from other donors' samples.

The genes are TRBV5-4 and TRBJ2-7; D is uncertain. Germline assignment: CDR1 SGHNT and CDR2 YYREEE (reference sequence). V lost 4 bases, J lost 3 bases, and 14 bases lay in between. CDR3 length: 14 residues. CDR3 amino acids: CASSVGSSRYEQYF. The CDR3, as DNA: TGTGCCAGCAGCGTGGGCTCGTCGCGCTACGAGCAGTACTTC.

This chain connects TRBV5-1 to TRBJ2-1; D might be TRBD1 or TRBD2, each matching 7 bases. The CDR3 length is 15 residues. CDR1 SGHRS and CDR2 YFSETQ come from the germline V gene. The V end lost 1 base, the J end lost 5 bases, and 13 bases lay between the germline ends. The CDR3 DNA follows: TGCGCCAGCAGCTTGCCAGGGGGGGTTAACAATGAGCAGTTCTTC. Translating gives CASSLPGGVNNEQFF. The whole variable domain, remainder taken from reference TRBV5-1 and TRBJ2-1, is KAGVTQTPRYLIKTRGQQVTLSCSPISGHRSVSWYQQTPGQGLQFLFEYFSETQRNKGNFPGRFSGRQFSNSRSEMNVSTLELGDSALYLCASSLPGGVNNEQFFGPGTRLTVL.

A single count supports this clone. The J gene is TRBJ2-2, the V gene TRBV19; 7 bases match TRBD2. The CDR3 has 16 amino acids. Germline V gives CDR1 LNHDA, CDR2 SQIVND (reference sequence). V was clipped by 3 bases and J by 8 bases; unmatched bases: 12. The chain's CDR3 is CASSMTWAGVAGELFF. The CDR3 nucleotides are TGTGCCAGTAGTATGACGTGGGCGGGAGTGGCTGGGGAGCTGTTTTTT.

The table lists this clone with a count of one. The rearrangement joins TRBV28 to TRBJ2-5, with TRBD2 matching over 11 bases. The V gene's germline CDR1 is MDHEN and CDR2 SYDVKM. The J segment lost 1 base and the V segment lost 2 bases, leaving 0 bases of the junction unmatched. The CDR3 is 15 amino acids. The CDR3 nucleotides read TGTGCCAGCAGTTTAACTAGCGGGAGCCAAGAGACCCAGTACTTC. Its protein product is CASSLTSGSQETQYF. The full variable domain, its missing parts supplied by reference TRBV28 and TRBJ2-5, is DVKVTQSSRYLVKRTGEKVFLECVQDMDHENMFWYRQDPGLGLRLIYFSYDVKMKEKGDIPEGYSVSREKKERFSLILESASTNQTSMYLCASSLTSGSQETQYFGPGTRLLVL.

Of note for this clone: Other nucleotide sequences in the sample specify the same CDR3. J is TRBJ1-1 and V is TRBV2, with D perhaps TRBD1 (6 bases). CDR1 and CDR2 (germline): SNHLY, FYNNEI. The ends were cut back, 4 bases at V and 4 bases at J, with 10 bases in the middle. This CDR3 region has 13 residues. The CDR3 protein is CASSAQGGTEAFF. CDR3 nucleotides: TGTGCCAGCAGTGCACAGGGCGGCACTGAAGCTTTCTTT.

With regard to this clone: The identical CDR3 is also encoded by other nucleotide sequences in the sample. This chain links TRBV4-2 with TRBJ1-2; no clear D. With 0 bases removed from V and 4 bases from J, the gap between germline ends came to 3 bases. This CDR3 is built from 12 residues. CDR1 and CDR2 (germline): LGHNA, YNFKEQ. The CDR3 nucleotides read TGTGCCAGCAGCCAAGAAGGCTATGGCTACACCTTC. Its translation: CASSQEGYGYTF.